Below, 16 T cell receptor beta chains from the same sample are listed, as sequenced in a study of PD-1 blockade in classical Hodgkin lymphoma. Every single patient, without exception, relapsed after autologous stem cell transplantation, and brentuximab vedotin exposure varied. Only in-frame clones appear in the TCRdb table, and some are missing; sequencing was by immunoSEQ multiplex PCR. The sample has about 72,000 clones, approximately 94% seen once. The sequencing here drew on peripheral blood mononuclear cells (PBMCs), taken at baseline. The receptor source for this set is a human donor with classical Hodgkin lymphoma.

This clone is medium-sized in the sample. This chain uses TRBV6-1 with TRBJ2-7; 9 bases line up with TRBD1. V shed 3 bases and J 4 bases; nucleotides not matched to a gene: 4. Per germline, CDR1 MNHNS and CDR2 SASEGT. This CDR3 spans 14 amino acids. The CDR3 reads CASSDWTGEYEQYF. The CDR3 DNA follows: TGTGCCAGCAGTGATTGGACAGGGGAGTACGAGCAGTACTTC.

The chain has TRBV2 and TRBJ1-5; TRBD1 might be the D (6 bases). The CDR3 spans 15 residues. Trimming stripped 5 bases from V and 2 bases from J, with 13 bases between. The germline V gene has CDR1 SNHLY and CDR2 FYNNEI. The CDR3 DNA follows: TGTGCCAGCAGTCGGGACACCCGGGGCAATCAGCCCCAGCATTTT. Translated: CASSRDTRGNQPQHF.

CDR3 in DNA: TGTGCCAGCAGCTTAACCTGGACAGCCCCCGGGGAGCTGTTTTTT. The encoded protein is CASSLTWTAPGELFF. The rearrangement links TRBV7-3 to TRBJ2-2, with D perhaps matching TRBD1 (6 bases). Germline lookup yields CDR1 SGHTA and CDR2 FQGTGA. Trimming took off 0 bases at V and 6 bases at J, with 11 bases between the two ends. CDR3 size: 15 residues.

The rearrangement uses TRBV27 and TRBJ2-1, with D tentatively TRBD1 (6 bases). The CDR3 runs to 12 residues. Trimming left V 5 bases short and J 7 bases short, with 9 bases between. The germline CDR1 and CDR2 sequences are MNHEY and SMNVEV (reference sequence). CDR3 bases: TGTGCCAGCAGTCTACAGGGAAATGAGCAGTTCTTC. It is translated as CASSLQGNEQFF.

This clone was observed a single time. The V call is TRBV2, the J call TRBJ2-3, with D perhaps given as TRBD1 or TRBD2 (6 bases each). The V gene's germline CDR1 is SNHLY and CDR2 FYNNEI. V lost 5 bases and J 4 bases, leaving 13 bases between the germline ends. This CDR3 is 14 amino acids long. DNA of the CDR3: TGTGCCAGCAGTACGGGGGCAATCGCAGATACGCAGTATTTT. This codes for CASSTGAIADTQYF.

The chain recombines TRBV5-1 with TRBJ1-1, with 7 bases lining up with TRBD1. The CDR3 is 15 amino acids. The germline V gene has CDR1 SGHRS and CDR2 YFSETQ. V lost 5 bases and J lost 1; bases outside the gene matches: 8. The CDR3 region has the DNA TGCGCCAGCAGACCCCCAGGGGGAGCGAACACTGAAGCTTTCTTT. Residues: CASRPPGGANTEAFF.

The J gene is TRBJ1-1, the V gene TRBV29-1; 7 positions agree with TRBD1. V dropped 7 bases and J dropped 6; count of bases not matched to a gene: 11. Germline-derived CDR1 and CDR2 are SQVTM and ANQGSEA. The CDR3 loop spans 13 amino acids. The CDR3 region is CSGNPTGMAEAFF. The CDR3 nucleotides are TGCAGCGGGAACCCGACAGGGATGGCTGAAGCTTTCTTT.

The chain joins TRBV5-1 to TRBJ2-5, with D hard to call. The CDR3 length is 15 residues. Germline lookup yields CDR1 SGHRS and CDR2 YFSETQ. V was clipped by 1 base and J by 5 bases, with 15 bases between them. The CDR3 DNA is TGCGCCAGCAGCTTGTCTGCCGAGTATGGGGAGACCCAGTACTTC. It yields the protein CASSLSAEYGETQYF.

J is TRBJ2-3 and V is TRBV9; D remains ambiguous. This CDR3 contains 14 residues. V lost 0 bases, J lost 2 bases, and 7 bases lay in between. Germline assignment: CDR1 SGDLS and CDR2 YYNGEE. CDR3 sequence reads: CASSVEADTDTQYF. The CDR3 DNA reads as TGTGCCAGCAGCGTAGAGGCAGACACAGATACGCAGTATTTT.

The rearrangement links TRBV11-2 to TRBJ2-1; tentative D call: TRBD1 (6 bases). CDR1 is SGHAT, CDR2 FQNNGV, per germline. The CDR3 covers 13 residues. The V end lost 5 bases, the J end lost 5 bases, and 10 bases lay between the germline ends. The DNA for the CDR3 is TGTGCCAGCAGCAGACAGGACCACAATGAGCAGTTCTTC. Residues: CASSRQDHNEQFF.

The J gene is TRBJ1-1, the V gene TRBV29-1; the D gene is possibly TRBD1 (6 bases). Looked up from germline, CDR1 is SQVTM and CDR2 is ANQGSEA. The ends were cut back, 0 bases at V and 5 bases at J, with 7 bases in the middle. The length of the CDR3 is 12 residues. CDR3 nucleotide sequence: TGCAGCGTTGAAGACGGACAGACTGAAGCTTTCTTT. It encodes CSVEDGQTEAFF.

The chain has TRBV19 and TRBJ2-3; 7 bases line up with TRBD1. Germline V lookup: CDR1 LNHDA, CDR2 SQIVND (reference sequence). Trimming cost V 5 bases and J 1 base; bases outside gene matches: 3. The CDR3 is 14 residues long. DNA of the CDR3: TGTGCCAGTAGTTATACAGGGGGCACAGATACGCAGTATTTT. It specifies CASSYTGGTDTQYF.

The chain employs TRBV29-1 and TRBJ1-2; no reliable D call. V was pared by 6 bases and J by 5 bases, with 22 bases between. Germline assignment: CDR1 SQVTM and CDR2 ANQGSEA. The CDR3 covers 15 residues. The CDR3 region has the DNA TGCAGCGTAAACGGCATAGGGTCCGAATCGTATGGCTACACCTTC. It is translated as CSVNGIGSESYGYTF.

This chain uses TRBV7-9 with TRBJ2-5; TRBD1 aligns across 8 bases. The CDR3 spans 16 residues. Trimming cost V 3 bases and J 5 bases; bases outside gene matches: 11. In germline, CDR1 is SEHNR, CDR2 FQNEAQ (reference sequence). The CDR3 nucleotides are TGTGCCAGCAGCTTCGTCCAGGGGGCGATCGAGGAGACCCAGTACTTC. It codes for CASSFVQGAIEETQYF.

The V gene is TRBV5-4, the J gene TRBJ2-7, with 10 bases matching TRBD1. The germline gives CDR1 SGHNT, CDR2 YYREEE (reference sequence). The V and J ends lost 4 bases and 2 bases, in that order; junction bases with no gene match: 9. The CDR3 consists of 16 residues. DNA of the CDR3: TGTGCCAGCAGCCAGACCGGGACAGGGGAACCCTACGAGCAGTACTTC. This encodes CASSQTGTGEPYEQYF.

The chain combines TRBV27 with TRBJ2-3; tentative D call: TRBD2 (5 bases). Trimming shortened V by 5 bases and J by 0 bases, and 12 bases separated the two germline ends. This CDR3 is 15 amino acids long. From germline, CDR1 is MNHEY and CDR2 SMNVEV (reference sequence). The CDR3 DNA follows: TGTGCCAGCAGTCTTCGAGGGTTAAGCACAGATACGCAGTATTTT. Translation: CASSLRGLSTDTQYF.